This TCR beta chain was documented in a study of blood T cell repertoires in COVID-19. The table came from immunoSEQ multiplex PCR; TCRdb's copy has only in-frame clones and leaves some out. The sample consists of under 300,000 clones, approximately 91% of them appearing once. CDR3 length equals 14 residues. V was pared by 2 bases and J by 4 bases, with 9 bases between. Germline V gene data show CDR1 as MNHEY and CDR2 as SVGAGI. V and J are TRBV6-5 and TRBJ2-4; no definite D call. Sequenced material: peripheral blood. This clonotype was obtained from a woman in her thirties or forties who had recovered from COVID-19. The CDR3 DNA sequence: TGTGCCAGCAGTTACGACCCAGGAAAAAACATTCAGTACTTC. Protein: CASSYDPGKNIQYF.